A single T cell receptor beta chain is shown here with its context. This clonotype appeared many times. Its cognate antigen has yet to be identified. No much larger clonotype is one base removed from it; base qualities were not supplied. This specimen belongs to a study of CD8 T cells in ankylosing spondylitis (dated by TCRdb to 2016 to 2017). Study-wide context: To find TCR variants linked to disease, the study profiled T cell receptor beta repertoires in ankylosing spondylitis patients and healthy donors. The full study cohort comprised around 23 ankylosing spondylitis patients and some 110 healthy donors. Peripheral blood was sampled, and synovial fluid was additionally collected from ankylosing spondylitis patients. What the authors observed across the whole study: In peripheral blood, the disease-linked clones were found at relatively low frequencies and had a CD8+ phenotype. Some motif variants were previously reported in synovial fluid and blood of reactive arthritis patients, suggesting common disease-initiation mechanisms. Significant enrichment of the disease-linked clones was reported in matched synovial fluid samples from ankylosing spondylitis patients. Blood from ankylosing spondylitis patients appeared to be characterized by a TCR beta motif made up of eight highly homologous amino acid variants.

TCRdb names Illumina HiSeq 2500 as the instrument used. Quantitative 5'-RACE with molecular barcodes was the method used to prepare the TCR beta libraries. The paper's processing steps were these. A new computational method, built on a probabilistic model of VDJ rearrangement, was used to identify disease-linked TCR variants. TCRdb's own reprocessing of the public reads used fastp at Q25 and MiXCR and kept productive beta chains. Each entry merges the rows of one CDR3 protein and shows their most common DNA and genes. TCRdb, not the authors, supplied the V and J calls. This sample is represented by fewer than 250,000 distinct CDR3 sequences; roughly a tenth of them were singletons. The top ten constitute less than 3% of the sample. V gives up 5 bases and J gives up 2 bases, and the segment between their germline ends measures 15 bases. Based on the germline V gene, the CDR1 and CDR2 sequences are MNHNS and SASEGT. From its cysteine to its phenylalanine, the CDR3 spans 15 amino acids. Of the read, only the CDR3 DNA is kept; its 45 bases are in frame from base 1.

The sequenced sample was blood, either unsorted or a sorted T cell fraction (not recorded which). The rearranged chain carries TRBV6-1 and TRBJ1-2; the D gene identity is not certain. The clonotype comes from a male donor with ankylosing spondylitis or in good health (not recorded which). The encoded CDR3 is CASSPREGGNYGYTF. The nucleotides read TGTGCCAGCAGTCCCCGGGAGGGAGGCAACTATGGCTACACCTTC.